This TCR beta chain was sequenced in a study of cytomegalovirus exposure and HLA in healthy donors. PCR was performed using 60 Vbeta and 13 Jbeta primers. Authors' methods: Roughly 11 million shared chains were among about 80 million unique TCR beta chains counted in a later analysis. Data came from immunoSEQ multiplex PCR; TCRdb stores just in-frame clones and leaves some out. V and J calls and clone size are those listed in that table; D and trimming were worked out from the DNA. The data show some 140,000 clones, 55% to 80% seen once. As to this clone: Its antigen is undetermined.

Regarding the study as a whole: A few V segments could not be told apart, such as TRBV6-2 and TRBV6-3, and were left out. Within the data, a cluster of highly shared sequence variants was likely a sequencing artifact.

Trimming pared 5 bases from V and 2 bases from J, leaving 14 bases between. The CDR3 covers 15 residues. CDR1 is SEHNR and CDR2 is FQNEAQ in the germline V gene (reference sequence). This cohort consisted of healthy bone marrow donors. The sample was PBMCs. This rearrangement joins TRBV7-9 to TRBJ2-3, with D possibly TRBD1 on 6 matching bases. This clonotype was sampled from a woman aged 40 to 50 in good health and CMV-seronegative. The CDR3 here is CASSAHRVDTDTQYF. The CDR3 DNA reads as TGTGCCAGCAGCGCGCACAGGGTGGACACAGATACGCAGTATTTT.